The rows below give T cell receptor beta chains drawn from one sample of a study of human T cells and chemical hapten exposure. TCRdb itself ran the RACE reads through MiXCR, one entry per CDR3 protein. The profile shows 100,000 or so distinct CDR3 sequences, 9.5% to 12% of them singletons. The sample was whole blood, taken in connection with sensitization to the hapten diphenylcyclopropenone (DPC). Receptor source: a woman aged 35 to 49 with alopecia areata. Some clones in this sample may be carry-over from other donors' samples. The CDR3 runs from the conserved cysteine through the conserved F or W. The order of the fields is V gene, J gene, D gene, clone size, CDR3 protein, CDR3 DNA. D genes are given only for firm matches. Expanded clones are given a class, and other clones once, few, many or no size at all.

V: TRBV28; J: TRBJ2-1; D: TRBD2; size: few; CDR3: CASIPSASGVLGEQFF; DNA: TGTGCCAGCATCCCCTCTGCTAGCGGGGTTCTCGGGGAGCAGTTCTTC
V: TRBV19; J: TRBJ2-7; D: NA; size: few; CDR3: CASRMGRSSYEQYF; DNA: TGTGCCAGTAGAATGGGACGCAGCTCCTACGAGCAGTACTTC
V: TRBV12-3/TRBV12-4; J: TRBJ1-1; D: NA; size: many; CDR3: CASSLRGRNTEAFF; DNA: TGTGCCAGCAGCCTTAGGGGCAGGAACACTGAAGCTTTCTTT
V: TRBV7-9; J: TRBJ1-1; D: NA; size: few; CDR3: CASSLYGYTEAFF; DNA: TGTGCCAGCAGCTTATACGGCTACACTGAAGCTTTCTTT
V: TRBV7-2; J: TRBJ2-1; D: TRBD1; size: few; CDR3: CASSPPPWTGKDNEQFF; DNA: TGTGCCAGCAGCCCCCCCCCCTGGACAGGGAAGGACAATGAGCAGTTCTTC
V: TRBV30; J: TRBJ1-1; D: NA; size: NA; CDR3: CAWSVTWGRGGTEAFF; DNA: TGTGCCTGGAGTGTAACCTGGGGCCGAGGGGGCACTGAAGCTTTCTTT
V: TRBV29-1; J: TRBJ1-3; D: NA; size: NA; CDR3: CSVVRESSGNTIYF; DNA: TGCAGCGTTGTACGGGAGAGCTCTGGAAACACCATATATTTT
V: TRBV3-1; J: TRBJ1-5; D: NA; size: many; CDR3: CASSRVGNQPQHF; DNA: TGTGCCAGCAGCAGGGTGGGCAATCAGCCCCAGCATTTT
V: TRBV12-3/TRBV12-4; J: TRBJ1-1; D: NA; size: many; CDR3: CASSPPRTPEAFF; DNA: TGTGCCAGCAGTCCGCCGAGGACCCCTGAAGCTTTCTTT
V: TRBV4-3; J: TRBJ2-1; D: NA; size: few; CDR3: CASSQDRTPGNEQFF; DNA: TGCGCCAGCAGCCAAGATCGGACTCCGGGCAATGAGCAGTTCTTC
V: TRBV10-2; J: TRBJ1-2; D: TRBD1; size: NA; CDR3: CASTGGQGDTGYTF; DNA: TGCGCCAGCACCGGAGGGCAGGGGGATACTGGCTACACCTTC
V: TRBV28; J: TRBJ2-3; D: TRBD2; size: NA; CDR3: CASSLNPSGRPIGF; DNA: TGTGCCAGCAGTTTGAATCCTAGCGGGCGGCCTATTGGTTTT
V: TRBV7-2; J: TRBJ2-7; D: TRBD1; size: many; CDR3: CASRSRQGVISYEQYF; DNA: TGTGCCAGCCGTTCCCGACAGGGCGTTATTTCCTACGAGCAGTACTTC
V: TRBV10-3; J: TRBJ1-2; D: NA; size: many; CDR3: CAITEGPTGYTF; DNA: TGTGCCATCACCGAAGGACCGACCGGCTACACCTTC
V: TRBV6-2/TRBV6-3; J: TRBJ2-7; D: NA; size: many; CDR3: CASSYLETSRREQYF; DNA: TGTGCCAGCAGTTACCTGGAGACATCGCGGAGGGAGCAGTACTTC
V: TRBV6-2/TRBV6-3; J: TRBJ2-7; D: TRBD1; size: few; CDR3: CASSSFGQGRDEQYF; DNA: TGTGCCAGCAGTTCGTTTGGACAGGGGAGGGACGAGCAGTACTTC
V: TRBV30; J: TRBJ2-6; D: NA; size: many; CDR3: CAWSSGGANVLTF; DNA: TGTGCCTGGAGTTCAGGTGGGGCCAACGTCCTGACTTTC
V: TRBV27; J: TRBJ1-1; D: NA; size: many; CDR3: CASSLGYSTEAFF; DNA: TGTGCCAGCAGTCTTGGGTATTCCACTGAAGCTTTCTTT
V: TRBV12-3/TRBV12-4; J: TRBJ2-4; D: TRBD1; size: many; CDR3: CASSRDRAKENIQYF; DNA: TGTGCCAGCAGCCGAGACAGGGCTAAAGAAAACATTCAGTACTTC
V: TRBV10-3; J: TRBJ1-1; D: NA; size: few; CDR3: CAISDVGVVNTEAFF; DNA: TGTGCCATCAGTGATGTCGGTGTCGTGAACACTGAAGCTTTCTTT
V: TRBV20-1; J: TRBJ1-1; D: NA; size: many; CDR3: CSARDDRTPRNEAFF; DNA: TGCAGTGCTAGAGATGATCGTACACCCCGAAATGAAGCTTTCTTT
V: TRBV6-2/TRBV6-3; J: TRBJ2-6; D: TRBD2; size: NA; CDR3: CASSLRLLAGGQGANVLTF; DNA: TGTGCCAGCAGTCTCCGATTACTAGCGGGAGGACAGGGGGCCAACGTCCTGACTTTC
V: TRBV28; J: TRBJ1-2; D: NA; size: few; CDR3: CASSRGHLGYTF; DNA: TGTGCCAGCAGTAGGGGACATCTTGGCTACACCTTC
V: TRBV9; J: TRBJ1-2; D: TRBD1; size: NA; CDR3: CASSDPLDRAYGYTF; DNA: TGTGCCAGCAGCGACCCCCTAGACAGGGCCTATGGCTACACCTTC
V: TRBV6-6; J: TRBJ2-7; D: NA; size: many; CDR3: CASEGGYEQYF; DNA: TGTGCCAGCGAAGGGGGATACGAGCAGTACTTC
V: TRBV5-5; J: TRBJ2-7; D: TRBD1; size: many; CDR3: CASSFTGTAYEQYF; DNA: TGTGCCAGCAGCTTTACCGGGACAGCTTACGAGCAGTACTTC
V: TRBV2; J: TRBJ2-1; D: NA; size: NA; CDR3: CASSETAQYNEQFF; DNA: TGTGCCAGCAGTGAAACAGCACAGTACAATGAGCAGTTCTTC
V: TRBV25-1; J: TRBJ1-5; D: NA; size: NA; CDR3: CASSEGGNQPQHF; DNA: TGTGCCAGCAGTGAAGGGGGCAATCAGCCCCAGCATTTT
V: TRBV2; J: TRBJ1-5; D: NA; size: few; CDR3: CASSDAGLNPQHF; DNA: TGTGCCAGCAGTGATGCAGGGCTCAACCCCCAGCATTTT
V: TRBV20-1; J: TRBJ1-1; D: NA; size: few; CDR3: CSARPRAGKNTEAFF; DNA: TGCAGTGCTAGGCCCCGGGCAGGAAAAAACACTGAAGCTTTCTTT
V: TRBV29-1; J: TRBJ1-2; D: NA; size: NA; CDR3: CSYRSGNGYTF; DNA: TGCAGCTACCGATCGGGTAATGGCTACACCTTC
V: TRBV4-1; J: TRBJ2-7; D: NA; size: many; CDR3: CASSQALKPYEQYF; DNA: TGCGCCAGCAGCCAAGCGCTTAAGCCCTACGAGCAGTACTTC
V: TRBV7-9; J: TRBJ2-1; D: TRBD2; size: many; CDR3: CASSTGLAGALVVNEQFF; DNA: TGTGCCAGCAGCACCGGACTAGCGGGGGCCCTAGTCGTCAATGAGCAGTTCTTC
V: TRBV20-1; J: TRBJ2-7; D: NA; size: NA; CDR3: CSARTNSYEQYF; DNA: TGCAGTGCTAGAACAAATTCCTACGAGCAGTACTTC
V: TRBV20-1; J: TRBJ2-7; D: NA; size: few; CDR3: CSATRLGSVEQYF; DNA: TGCAGTGCTACCAGACTAGGTTCCGTCGAGCAGTACTTC
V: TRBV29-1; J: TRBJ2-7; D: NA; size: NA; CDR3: CSVGQDAYEQYF; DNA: TGCAGCGTTGGACAGGACGCCTACGAGCAGTACTTC
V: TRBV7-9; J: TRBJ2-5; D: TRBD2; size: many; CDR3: CAGLLAGQETQYF; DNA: TGTGCCGGACTTTTAGCGGGACAAGAGACCCAGTACTTC
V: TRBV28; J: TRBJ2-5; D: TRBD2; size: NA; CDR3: CASSWTSGTKETQYF; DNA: TGTGCCAGCAGTTGGACTAGCGGGACTAAAGAGACCCAGTACTTC
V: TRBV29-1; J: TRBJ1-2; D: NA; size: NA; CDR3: CSVEEKRGAGGYTF; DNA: TGCAGCGTTGAAGAGAAGAGAGGGGCTGGCGGCTACACCTTC
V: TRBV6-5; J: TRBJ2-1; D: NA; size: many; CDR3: CASSYFLSPRFRRGNEQFF; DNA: TGTGCCAGCAGTTACTTCCTTTCCCCCAGATTCCGCAGGGGCAATGAGCAGTTCTTC
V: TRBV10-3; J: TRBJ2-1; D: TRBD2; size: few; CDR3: CAISLTSGTDEQFF; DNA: TGTGCCATCAGTTTGACTAGCGGGACGGATGAGCAGTTCTTC
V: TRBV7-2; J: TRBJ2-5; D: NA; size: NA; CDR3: CASSLRLGRGETQYF; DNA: TGTGCCAGCAGCCTACGACTCGGAAGGGGAGAGACCCAGTACTTC
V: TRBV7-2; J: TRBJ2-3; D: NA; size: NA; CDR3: CASRSMRGVDTQYF; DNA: TGTGCCAGCAGGTCCATGAGGGGAGTGGATACGCAGTATTTT
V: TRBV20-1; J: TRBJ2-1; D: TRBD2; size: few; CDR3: CSAEGGLGSNEQFF; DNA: TGCAGTGCCGAAGGGGGACTAGGATCCAATGAGCAGTTCTTC
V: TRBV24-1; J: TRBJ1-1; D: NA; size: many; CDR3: CATSDLQNLNTEAFF; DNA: TGTGCCACCAGTGATTTGCAGAACCTTAACACTGAAGCTTTCTTT
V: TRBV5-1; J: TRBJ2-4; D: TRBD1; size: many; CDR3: CASSLTTGTKNIQYF; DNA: TGCGCCAGCAGCCTCACGACAGGGACCAAAAACATTCAGTACTTC
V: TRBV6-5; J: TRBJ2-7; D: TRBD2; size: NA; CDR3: CASRPMTSVVGYEQYF; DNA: TGTGCCAGCAGGCCTATGACTAGCGTTGTGGGCTACGAGCAGTACTTC
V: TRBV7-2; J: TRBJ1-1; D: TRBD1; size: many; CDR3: CASSWDRVNTEAFF; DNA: TGTGCCAGCAGCTGGGACAGGGTGAACACTGAAGCTTTCTTT
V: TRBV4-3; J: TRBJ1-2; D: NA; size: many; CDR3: CASSQSGSYGYTF; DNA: TGCGCCAGCAGCCAATCAGGGTCCTATGGCTACACCTTC
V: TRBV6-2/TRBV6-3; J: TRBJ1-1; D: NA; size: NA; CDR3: CASSYGQGRTEAFF; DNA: TGTGCCAGCAGTTACGGGCAGGGGAGGACTGAAGCTTTCTTT
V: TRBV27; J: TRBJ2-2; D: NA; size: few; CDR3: CASSLSRRTNTGELFF; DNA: TGTGCCAGCAGTTTATCGAGGCGGACGAACACCGGGGAGCTGTTTTTT
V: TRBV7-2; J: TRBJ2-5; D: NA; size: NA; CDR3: CASSLSPGKETQYF; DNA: TGTGCCAGCAGCTTATCTCCAGGCAAAGAGACCCAGTACTTC
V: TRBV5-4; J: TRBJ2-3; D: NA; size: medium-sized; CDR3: CASSLVPAETQYF; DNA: TGTGCCAGCAGCTTGGTACCTGCCGAGACGCAGTATTTT
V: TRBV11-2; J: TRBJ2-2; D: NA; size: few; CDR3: CASSLDRSASLVAGELFF; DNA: TGTGCCAGCAGCTTAGATCGGTCAGCTTCCTTAGTTGCCGGGGAGCTGTTTTTT
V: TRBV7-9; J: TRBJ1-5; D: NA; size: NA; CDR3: CASSLGAGANQPQHF; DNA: TGTGCCAGCAGCTTAGGTGCAGGGGCCAATCAGCCCCAGCATTTT
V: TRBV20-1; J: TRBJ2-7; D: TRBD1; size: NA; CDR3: CSARPGQGLYEQYF; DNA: TGCAGTGCTAGGCCGGGACAGGGGCTCTACGAGCAGTACTTC
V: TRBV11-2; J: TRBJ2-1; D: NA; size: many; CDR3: CASSALTSTLTQFF; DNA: TGTGCCAGCAGCGCCTTAACTAGTACACTTACGCAGTTCTTC
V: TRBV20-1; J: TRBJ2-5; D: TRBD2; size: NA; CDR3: CSALPGLQETQYF; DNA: TGCAGTGCCCTCCCGGGACTACAAGAGACCCAGTACTTC
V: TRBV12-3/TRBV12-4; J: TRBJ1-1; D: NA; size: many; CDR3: CASSQSGRSEAFF; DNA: TGTGCCAGCAGTCAATCCGGGCGGTCTGAAGCTTTCTTT
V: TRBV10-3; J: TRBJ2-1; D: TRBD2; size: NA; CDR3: CAISQGLAGVREQFF; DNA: TGTGCCATCAGTCAAGGACTAGCGGGAGTACGTGAGCAGTTCTTC